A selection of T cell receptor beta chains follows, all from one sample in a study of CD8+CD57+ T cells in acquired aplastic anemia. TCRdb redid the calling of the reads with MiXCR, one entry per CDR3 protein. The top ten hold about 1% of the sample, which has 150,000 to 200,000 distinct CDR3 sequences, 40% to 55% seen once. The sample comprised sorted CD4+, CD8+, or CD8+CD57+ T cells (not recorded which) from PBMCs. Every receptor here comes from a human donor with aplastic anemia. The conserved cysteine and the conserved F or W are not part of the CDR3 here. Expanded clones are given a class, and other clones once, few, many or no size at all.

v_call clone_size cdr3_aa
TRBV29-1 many SVAGLAPNEQF
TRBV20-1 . GARVQENEQF
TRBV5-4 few ASSLGATGNTIY
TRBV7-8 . ASSPWTGSGNTIY
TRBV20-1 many SGERGGNTGELF
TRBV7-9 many ASSLGDRDQETQY
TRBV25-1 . ASSWGDEQF
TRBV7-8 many ASTLKAGGLSETQY
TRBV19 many ATTRTDRNNQPQH
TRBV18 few ASSPIQASGLTDTQY
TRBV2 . ASIEGREGYTDTQY
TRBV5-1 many ASSLASGTVYNEQF
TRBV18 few ASSSGGMNTEAF
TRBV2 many ASMKGQGQPQH
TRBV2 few ASSDRFATLH
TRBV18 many ASSPSDSRGAF
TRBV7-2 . ASSLGQDSNQPQH
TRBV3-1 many ASSPSYRGSHQPQH
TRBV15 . ATSRDQGADTIY
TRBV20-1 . SARRAGVSGTDTQY
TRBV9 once ASSVWGTGGYGYT
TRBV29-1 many SVEATGRAEAF
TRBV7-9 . ASSETGGNNSPLH
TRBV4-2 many ASSQELAGVYGNEQF
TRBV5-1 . ASSLGQLKDEQY
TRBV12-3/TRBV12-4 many ASSLQQGAST
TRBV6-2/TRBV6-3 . ASTPPGVGNNEQF
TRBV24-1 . ATSNPGGDYGYT
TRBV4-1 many ASSQDGRGGYNEQF
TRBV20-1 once SARVPGHRTYEQY
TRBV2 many ASGQGVPTYEQY
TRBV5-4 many ASTFPYSRQAEDTQY
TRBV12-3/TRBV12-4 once ASGGSGNTIY
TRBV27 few ASRHRTGVGGYT
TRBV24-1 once ATSGTGYGTGELF
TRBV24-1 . ATSDFRGTLH
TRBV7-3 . ASSGSGGPSSYEQY
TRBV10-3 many AISDSLAGSTGELF
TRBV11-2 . ASSKKVLAGTGELF
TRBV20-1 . SAIPPAGQVGLEQY
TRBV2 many ASTSPEVQGGSYEQY